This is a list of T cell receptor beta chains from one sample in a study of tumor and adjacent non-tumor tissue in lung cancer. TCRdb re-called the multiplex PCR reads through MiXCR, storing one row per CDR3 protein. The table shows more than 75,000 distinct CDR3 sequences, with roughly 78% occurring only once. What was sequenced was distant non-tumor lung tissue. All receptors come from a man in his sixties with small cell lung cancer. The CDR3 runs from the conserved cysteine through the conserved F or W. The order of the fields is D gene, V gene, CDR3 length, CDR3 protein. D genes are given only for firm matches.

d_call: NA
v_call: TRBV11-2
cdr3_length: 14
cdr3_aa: CASSSEAELVQQFF

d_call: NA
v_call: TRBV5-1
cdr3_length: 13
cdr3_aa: CASILGPINEQFF

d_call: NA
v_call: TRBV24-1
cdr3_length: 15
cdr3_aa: CATSDSTGPIGELFF

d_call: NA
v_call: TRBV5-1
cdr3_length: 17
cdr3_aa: CASSLGPRRGPTDTQYF

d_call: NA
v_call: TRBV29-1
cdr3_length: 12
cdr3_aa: CSVEVQTYRNTF

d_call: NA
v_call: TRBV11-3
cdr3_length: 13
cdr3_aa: CASSTGRGQPQHF

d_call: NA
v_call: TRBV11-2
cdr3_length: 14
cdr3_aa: CASQKRQDHSEHFF

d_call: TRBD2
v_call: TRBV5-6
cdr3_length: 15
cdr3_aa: CASTLNGRAANEQSF

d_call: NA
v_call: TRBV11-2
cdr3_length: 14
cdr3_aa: CASSPTGGRDTQYF

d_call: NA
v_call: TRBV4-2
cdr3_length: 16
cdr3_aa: CVSSQDLKAITGELFF

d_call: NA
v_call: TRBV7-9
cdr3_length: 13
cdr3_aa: CASSPIPLGAQYF

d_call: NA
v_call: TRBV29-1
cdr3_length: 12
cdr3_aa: CSVVLTAETQYF

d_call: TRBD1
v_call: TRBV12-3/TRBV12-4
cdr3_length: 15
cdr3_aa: CVSSSRTGRTGELFF

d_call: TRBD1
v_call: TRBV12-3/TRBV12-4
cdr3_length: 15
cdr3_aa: CASSLSGTDTGEFFF

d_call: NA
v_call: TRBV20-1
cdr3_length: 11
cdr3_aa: CGALQAHEQYF

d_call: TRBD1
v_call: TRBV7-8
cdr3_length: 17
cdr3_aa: CSSSVYLTGFSNQPQHF

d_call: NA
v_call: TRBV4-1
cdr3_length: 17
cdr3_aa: CASSHEGKRGVHYGYTF

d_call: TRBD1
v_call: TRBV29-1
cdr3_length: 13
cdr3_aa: CSDGGTGNQPQHF

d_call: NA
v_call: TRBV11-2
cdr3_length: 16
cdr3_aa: CASSIQVGGNTGELLF

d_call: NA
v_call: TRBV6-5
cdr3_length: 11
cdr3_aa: CASSSGHEQFF

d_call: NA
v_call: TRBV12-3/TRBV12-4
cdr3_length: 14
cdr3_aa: CASSFPANTGELFF

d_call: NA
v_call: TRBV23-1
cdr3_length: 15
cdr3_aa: CASSPTIGDFYGYTF

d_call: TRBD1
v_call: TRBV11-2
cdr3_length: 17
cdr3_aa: CASSLAGGVGRNTETFF

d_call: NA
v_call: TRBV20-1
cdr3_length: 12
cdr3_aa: CSPSGGNTEAFF

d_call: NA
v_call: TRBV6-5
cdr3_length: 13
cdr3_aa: CARTRGASYGQYF

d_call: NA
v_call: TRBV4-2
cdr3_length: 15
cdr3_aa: CASCRDNSGANDLTF

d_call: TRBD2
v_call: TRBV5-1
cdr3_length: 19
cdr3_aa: CANSFTAGVRFRGANEQFF

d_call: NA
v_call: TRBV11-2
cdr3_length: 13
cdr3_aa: CASSRMANYDYTF

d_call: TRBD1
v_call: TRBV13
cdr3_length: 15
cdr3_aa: CASSLRDRYLYCYTF

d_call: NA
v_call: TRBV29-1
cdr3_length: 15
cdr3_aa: CSVEVRGAHPGEQYF

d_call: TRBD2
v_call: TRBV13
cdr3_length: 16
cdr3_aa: CSSSIGTSSRYNEQFF

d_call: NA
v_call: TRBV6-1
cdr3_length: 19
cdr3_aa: CVSRWWLANGRSDTGELFF

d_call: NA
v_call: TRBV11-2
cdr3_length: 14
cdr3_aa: CASSLGSDCWEQFF

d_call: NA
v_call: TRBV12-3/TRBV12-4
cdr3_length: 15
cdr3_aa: CASRPLTSSQEARYF

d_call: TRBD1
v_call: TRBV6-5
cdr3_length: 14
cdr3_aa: CASSFRTGQETQYF

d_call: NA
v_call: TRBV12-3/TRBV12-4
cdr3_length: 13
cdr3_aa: CASRVVGYNEQFF

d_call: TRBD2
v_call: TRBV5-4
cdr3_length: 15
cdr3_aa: CASSLPALAYNEQLF

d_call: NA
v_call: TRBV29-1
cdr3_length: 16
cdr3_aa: CSVEDLAATSYNEHFF

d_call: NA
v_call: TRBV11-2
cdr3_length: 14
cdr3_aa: CTSSQLGGVGELFF

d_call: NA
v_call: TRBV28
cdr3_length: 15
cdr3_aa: CTSSSGSPYNSPLHF

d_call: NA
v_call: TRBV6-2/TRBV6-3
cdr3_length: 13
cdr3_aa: CVSIYFSVGELFF

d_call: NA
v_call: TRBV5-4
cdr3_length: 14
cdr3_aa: CASSLVQNTDTQYF

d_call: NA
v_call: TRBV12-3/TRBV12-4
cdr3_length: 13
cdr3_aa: CVSSFARTGEPFF

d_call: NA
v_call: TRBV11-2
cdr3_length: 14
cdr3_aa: CPCQKRQGNNGQFF

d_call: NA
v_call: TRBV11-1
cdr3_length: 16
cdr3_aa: CVSSLGQQRLAGELFF

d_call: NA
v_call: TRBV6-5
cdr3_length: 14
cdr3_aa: CASIDSSQFYGYTF